This is a list of T cell receptor beta chains from one sample in a study of blood T cell repertoires in COVID-19. Profiled with immunoSEQ multiplex PCR; TCRdb holds only in-frame clones, not every one. There are about 360,000 clones in the sample; 75% to 90% occur only once, and roughly 7.2% lies in the top ten. Specimen: peripheral blood. The receptors shown here come from a woman aged 60-70 years with COVID-19, enrolled during active disease. CDR3s include the opening cysteine and the closing phenylalanine or tryptophan. Clone size is not always given. Where it is, it says once, few, many or a class for expanded clones.

clone_size j_call v_call cdr3_aa
few TRBJ1-2 TRBV27 CASSRQVTNYGYTF
. TRBJ1-1 TRBV12-3/TRBV12-4 CASSLHQRAFF
many TRBJ1-2 TRBV6-5 CASSRGNYGYTF
. TRBJ2-7 TRBV6-6 CASSYGFGVEQYF
. TRBJ1-2 TRBV5-4 CASSLETPSPYLPYGYTF
. TRBJ2-5 TRBV7-8 CASSLVGTGKETQYF
. TRBJ1-1 TRBV19 CASRPERDRGLLATEAFF
. TRBJ1-2 TRBV10-3 CAISESTGQGGYTF
. TRBJ1-2 TRBV12-5 CASGLSWTGDYGYTF
. TRBJ1-1 TRBV19 CASTRGGNTEAFF
. TRBJ2-1 TRBV7-2 CASSSSGQGGNEQFF
. TRBJ1-6 TRBV7-9 CASSLGDREGSPLHF
. TRBJ2-7 TRBV9 CASSRDRDSYEQYF
few TRBJ2-4 TRBV7-9 CASSPGPGQEKNIQYF
. TRBJ2-1 TRBV18 CASSPTPGTDNEQFF
. TRBJ2-1 TRBV9 CASSRSGQGRYNEQFF
. TRBJ2-1 TRBV27 CASSLIGSGAYNEQFF
few TRBJ1-4 TRBV7-2 CASSPQGGATNEKLFF
. TRBJ2-5 TRBV4-1 CASRQEGLGRGGEETQYF
. TRBJ2-5 TRBV24-1 CATSDHRQDQETQYF
. TRBJ2-7 TRBV2 CASSSYEQYF
. TRBJ1-6 TRBV4-3 CASSQDWGIYNSPLHF
. TRBJ1-4 TRBV6-5 CASSWGGNEKLFF
. TRBJ1-1 TRBV4-1 CASSQEPGGLLLGDTEAFF
. TRBJ1-4 TRBV18 CASSPDRAGNEKLFF
. TRBJ1-4 TRBV5-5 CASDRGTAANEKLFF
. TRBJ2-5 TRBV2 CASRVAGQETQYF
. TRBJ2-7 TRBV4-1 CASSSYTSSYEQYF
. TRBJ2-7 TRBV2 CASTQGYSSYEQYF
. TRBJ1-3 TRBV11-2 CASSRDGISGNTIYF
. TRBJ1-5 TRBV5-1 CASSPGTGAGNQPQHF
. TRBJ2-3 TRBV3-1/TRBV3-2 CASSKRGGAGDTQYF
. TRBJ1-2 TRBV18 CASSPGEEGYTF
few TRBJ1-3 TRBV2 CASNGQGWGNTIYF
. TRBJ2-3 TRBV13 CASSWISGGTSTDTQYF
. TRBJ2-7 TRBV13 CASSAGTPSYEQYF
. TRBJ1-1 TRBV7-2 CASSLWTGDEAFF
. TRBJ2-7 TRBV6-5 CASSYSSDYEQYF
. TRBJ2-1 TRBV5-1 CASGTSGASEQFF
. TRBJ1-2 TRBV5-6 CASSLLAGGRYGYTF
once TRBJ2-7 TRBV7-6 CASSLAGGTGGFSYEQYF
few TRBJ2-5 TRBV6-1 CASSEQGGETQYF
. TRBJ2-7 TRBV19 CAREGPAHYEQYF